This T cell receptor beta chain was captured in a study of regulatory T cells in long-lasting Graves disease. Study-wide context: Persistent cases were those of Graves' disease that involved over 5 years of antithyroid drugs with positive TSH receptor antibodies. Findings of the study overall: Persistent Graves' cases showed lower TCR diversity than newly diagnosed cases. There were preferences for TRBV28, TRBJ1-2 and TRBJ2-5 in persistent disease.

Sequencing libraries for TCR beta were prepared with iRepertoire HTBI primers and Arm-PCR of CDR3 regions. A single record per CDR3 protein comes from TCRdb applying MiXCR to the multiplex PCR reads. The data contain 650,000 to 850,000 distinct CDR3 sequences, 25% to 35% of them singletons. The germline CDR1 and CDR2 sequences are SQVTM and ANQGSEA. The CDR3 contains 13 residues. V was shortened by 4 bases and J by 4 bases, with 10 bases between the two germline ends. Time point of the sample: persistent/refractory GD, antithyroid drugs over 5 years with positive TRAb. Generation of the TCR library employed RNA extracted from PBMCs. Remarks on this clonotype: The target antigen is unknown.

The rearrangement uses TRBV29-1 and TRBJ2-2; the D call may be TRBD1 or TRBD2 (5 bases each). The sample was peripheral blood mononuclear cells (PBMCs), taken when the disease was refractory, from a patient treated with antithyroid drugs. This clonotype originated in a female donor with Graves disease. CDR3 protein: CSVGGVSTGELFF. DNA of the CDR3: TGCAGCGTTGGAGGGGTGAGCACCGGGGAGCTGTTTTTT.